The 18 T cell receptor beta chains reported below all come from one sample, sequenced in a study of cytomegalovirus exposure and HLA in healthy donors. Sequencing used immunoSEQ multiplex PCR; TCRdb keeps in-frame clones, though not all of them. The sample carries roughly 150,000 clones, more than 75% recorded once. Sequenced material: PBMCs. These receptors were obtained from a man between 18 and 29 years old in good health and CMV-seronegative.

This chain connects TRBV5-1 to TRBJ2-2; D gene ambiguous. The CDR3 covers 13 residues. Germline V CDR1 and CDR2: SGHRS, YFSETQ. Between the trimmed V and J ends, which lost 2 bases and 3 bases, there was a span of 5 bases. The CDR3 DNA reads TGCGCCAGCAGCTTTCCGGACACCGGGGAGCTGTTTTTT. Protein sequence: CASSFPDTGELFF. The whole variable domain, remainder taken from reference TRBV5-1 and TRBJ2-2, is KAGVTQTPRYLIKTRGQQVTLSCSPISGHRSVSWYQQTPGQGLQFLFEYFSETQRNKGNFPGRFSGRQFSNSRSEMNVSTLELGDSALYLCASSFPDTGELFFGEGSRLTVL.

This clone was found once. J is TRBJ2-1 and V is TRBV5-6; 9 bases agree with TRBD2. V shed 4 bases, J shed 3 bases, and the junction held 5 bases outside the gene matches. CDR1 and CDR2 from the germline V gene are SGHDT and YYEEEE. This CDR3 region has 15 residues. This chain's CDR3 is CASSRPSGDYNEQFF. The CDR3 coding sequence is TGTGCCAGCAGCCGACCTAGCGGGGACTACAATGAGCAGTTCTTC. The variable domain in full, with the rest retrieved from reference TRBV5-6 and TRBJ2-1, is DAGVTQSPTHLIKTRGQQVTLRCSPKSGHDTVSWYQQALGQGPQFIFQYYEEEERQRGNFPDRFSGHQFPNYSSELNVNALLLGDSALYLCASSRPSGDYNEQFFGPGTRLTVL.

Worth noting for this clone: Other DNA sequences in this specimen translate into the identical CDR3. The gene calls are TRBV6-1 and TRBJ2-7, with D perhaps matching TRBD2 (6 bases). Trimming stripped 2 bases from V and 3 bases from J, with 8 bases between. CDR3 length: 13 residues. Germline V gives CDR1 MNHNS, CDR2 SASEGT. The CDR3 sequence: CASSETGVYEQYV. CDR3 coding DNA: TGTGCCAGCAGTGAAACGGGGGTCTACGAGCAGTACGTC.

This sequence joins TRBV25-1 and TRBJ1-1, with D tentatively TRBD1 (5 bases). The length of the CDR3 is 16 residues. V shed 5 bases and J shed 5 bases, with 21 bases lying between them. Per the germline V gene, CDR1 is MGHDK and CDR2 is SYGVNS. The CDR3 is CASSPPRRGRITEAFF. DNA for the CDR3: TGTGCCAGCAGTCCACCCCGCCGGGGGAGGATTACTGAAGCTTTCTTT.

J is TRBJ2-7 and V is TRBV23-1; 11 bases map to TRBD1. TRBV23-1 is an ORF; its function is uncertain. The ends lost 7 bases at V and 4 bases at J; junction bases unmatched: 9. This CDR3 spans 15 amino acids. The CDR3 bases are TGCGCCAGCACCCCCCGGACAGGGGGCCCATACGAGCAGTACGTC. Protein sequence: CASTPRTGGPYEQYV.

V gene TRBV6-5 combines with J gene TRBJ1-4, with D hard to call. This CDR3 comprises 15 residues. The germline CDR1 and CDR2 sequences are MNHEY and SVGAGI. With 4 bases removed from V and 1 base from J, the gap between germline ends came to 10 bases. The chain's CDR3 is CASSSQAVTNEKLFF. The CDR3 DNA reads TGTGCCAGCAGTTCCCAGGCAGTAACTAATGAAAAACTGTTTTTT.

The CDR3 is CASSPAGQAVTEAFF. The CDR3 DNA is TGTGCCAGCAGCCCAGCAGGACAGGCTGTCACTGAAGCTTTCTTT. The chain has TRBV28 and TRBJ1-1; 7 bases agree with TRBD1. This CDR3 is 15 amino acids long. From germline, CDR1 is MDHEN and CDR2 SYDVKM. With 6 bases clipped from V and 4 bases from J, the junction kept 11 bases outside the gene matches.

The V and J genes are TRBV21-1 and TRBJ2-7; the table gives TRBD2 as D, unverified against the DNA. TRBV21-1 is flagged as a pseudogene. The CDR3 is 15 residues long. In DNA form, the CDR3 reads TGTGCCAGCAGCCCCCGAGGGAGGATACTCTACGAGCAGTACTTC. This encodes CASSPRGRILYEQYF.

The chain is built from TRBV9 and TRBJ2-1; weak D call: TRBD2 (6 bases). CDR3 length: 16 amino acids. CDR1 and CDR2 from the germline V gene are SGDLS and YYNGEE. V shed 3 bases and J shed 4 bases, with 17 bases lying between them. In DNA form, the CDR3 reads TGTGCCAGCAGCGGGCCTAGCGCGGGAAGTTACAATGAGCAGTTCTTC. This encodes CASSGPSAGSYNEQFF.

The chain carries TRBV19 and TRBJ1-1; 8 positions match TRBD1. Per the germline V gene, CDR1 is LNHDA and CDR2 is SQIVND (reference sequence). The CDR3 contains 16 residues. The trim removed 3 bases at V and 2 bases at J, leaving 8 bases unmatched. CDR3 in DNA: TGTGCCAGTAGTATTGGTGGGACAGGAGGAAACACTGAAGCTTTCTTT. The encoded protein is CASSIGGTGGNTEAFF.

The chain employs TRBV29-1 and TRBJ2-5; possible D gene TRBD2, 6 bases. CDR3 size: 13 residues. The V end was cut by 6 bases, the J end by 5 bases, with 16 bases between. From germline, CDR1 is SQVTM and CDR2 ANQGSEA. CDR3: CSVSTGVVETQYF. CDR3 DNA sequence: TGCAGCGTGAGTACGGGAGTGGTTGAGACCCAGTACTTC.

V is TRBV5-1 and J is TRBJ2-1; D is perhaps TRBD2 (6 bases). There are 16 residues in the CDR3. The germline V gene encodes CDR1 SGHRS and CDR2 YFSETQ. V lost 4 bases and J lost 4, with 18 bases in between. Here the CDR3 DNA reads TGCGCCAGCAGCACCCCAGGAGGGCGCAGTTACAATGAGCAGTTCTTC. Encoded protein: CASSTPGGRSYNEQFF.

V gene TRBV5-1 combines with J gene TRBJ2-2; maybe TRBD2 (5 bases). The CDR3 has 15 amino acids. Trimming left V 4 bases short and J 7 bases short, with 17 bases between. Germline CDR1 SGHRS, CDR2 YFSETQ. In DNA form, the CDR3 reads TGCGCCAGCAGCCCAACTGGACTCGCGGGCGGGGAGCTGTTTTTT. It translates to CASSPTGLAGGELFF.

In the case of this clone: The sample has other DNA sequences that encode this CDR3 too. This sequence joins TRBV5-1 and TRBJ2-5, with a possible D match to TRBD1 (6 bases). Germline values: CDR1 SGHRS, CDR2 YFSETQ. The CDR3 consists of 11 residues. Trimming took 6 bases from V and 5 from J, leaving 8 bases between them. CDR3 sequence: CASKGEETQYF. The CDR3 DNA is TGCGCCAGCAAGGGGGAGGAGACCCAGTACTTC.

The chain has TRBV7-2 and TRBJ2-5; D may be TRBD2 (6 bases). V was cut by 5 bases and J by 7 bases, with 17 bases left in between. The CDR3 is 14 amino acids. Germline V lookup: CDR1 SGHTA, CDR2 FQGNSA. As DNA, the CDR3 is TGTGCCAGCAGCGTCAGCGGGCCCCCGGGGACCCAGTACTTC. Its protein product is CASSVSGPPGTQYF.

This chain connects TRBV30 to TRBJ2-6; 10 bases match TRBD1. Germline V gene data show CDR1 as GTSNPN and CDR2 as SVGIG (reference sequence). The CDR3 spans 18 residues. V was clipped by 2 bases and J by 0 bases; unmatched bases: 7. CDR3: CAWSSGTGVRSGANVLTF. The CDR3 DNA is TGTGCCTGGAGTTCCGGGACAGGGGTCCGCTCTGGGGCCAACGTCCTGACTTTC.

The genes are TRBV25-1 and TRBJ1-2; no clear D. Germline CDR1 is MGHDK and CDR2 is SYGVNS. The CDR3 sequence is 12 residues long. V lost 5 bases to trimming and J lost 2 bases, with 6 bases between them. The CDR3 region has the DNA TGTGCCAGCAGTCGGGGAAACTATGGCTACACCTTC. This translates into CASSRGNYGYTF.

This chain links TRBV4-1 with TRBJ1-2; the D is unclear. The V end was cut by 5 bases, the J end by 7 bases, with 17 bases between. This CDR3 is 14 amino acids long. The germline CDR1 and CDR2 sequences are MGHRA and YSYEKL. The CDR3 spells CASSVILPVRGYTF. The CDR3 nucleotides are TGCGCCAGCAGCGTAATACTACCGGTTCGTGGCTACACCTTC.